The 26 T cell receptor beta chains presented below share a single source sample, sequenced in a study of blood T cell repertoires in COVID-19. This table comes from immunoSEQ multiplex PCR, and its TCRdb copy is limited to in-frame clones, with some not included. Of 90,000 or so clones in the sample, approximately 86% were seen once. The sample comprised peripheral blood. The receptors were sampled from an older man with active or convalescent COVID-19.

The V and J genes are TRBV9 and TRBJ2-2; 8 bases map to TRBD2. This CDR3 is built from 14 residues. Germline V CDR1 and CDR2: SGDLS, YYNGEE. J gave up 4 bases and V 6 bases, and 5 bases lay outside the gene matches. CDR3 amino acids: CASKAGVVTGELFF. CDR3 coding DNA: TGTGCCAGCAAAGCGGGAGTTGTCACCGGGGAGCTGTTTTTT.

This chain uses TRBV18 with TRBJ2-2, with 7 bases aligning to TRBD1. Germline lookup yields CDR1 KGHSH and CDR2 LQKENI. The V and J ends lost 6 bases and 7 bases, in that order; junction bases with no gene match: 14. This CDR3 has 16 residues. CDR3 in amino acids: CASSQDQQGQGGELFF. DNA of the CDR3: TGTGCCAGCTCCCAAGACCAACAGGGGCAAGGCGGGGAGCTGTTTTTT. The complete variable domain, with remaining parts taken from reference TRBV18 and TRBJ2-2, reads NAGVMQNPRHLVRRRGQEARLRCSPMKGHSHVYWYRQLPEEGLKFMVYLQKENIIDESGMPKERFSAEFPKEGPSILRIQQVVRGDSAAYFCASSQDQQGQGGELFFGEGSRLTVL.

The J gene is TRBJ2-7, the V gene TRBV4-3; 8 nucleotides agree with TRBD2. Germline V gene data show CDR1 as LGHNA and CDR2 as YSLEER. The CDR3 is 16 amino acids. V shed 4 bases, J shed 4 bases, and the junction held 12 bases outside the gene matches. The DNA for the CDR3 is TGCGCCAGCAGCCCCGGGAGGCAGCGGGAGATGTACGAGCAGTACTTC. It yields the protein CASSPGRQREMYEQYF.

The chain employs TRBV5-1 and TRBJ2-4; 11 bases line up with TRBD2. The CDR3 is 14 residues long. J gave up 6 bases and V 4 bases, and 3 bases lay outside the gene matches. CDR1 is SGHRS and CDR2 is YFSETQ in the germline V gene. The CDR3 reads CASSQTSGRNIQYF. CDR3 nucleotide sequence: TGCGCCAGCAGCCAAACTAGCGGGAGAAACATTCAGTACTTC.

The chain couples TRBV5-1 to TRBJ1-4; 7 bases are a match to TRBD1. The CDR3 has 14 residues. J lost 2 bases, V lost 7 bases, and 5 bases had no gene match. The germline V gene has CDR1 SGHRS and CDR2 YFSETQ. The CDR3 sequence is CASGMGQTNEKLFF. The CDR3 bases are TGCGCCAGCGGGATGGGACAGACTAATGAAAAACTGTTTTTT.

The chain is built from TRBV13 and TRBJ2-4; 9 positions agree with TRBD2. CDR1 and CDR2 (germline): PRHDT, FYEKMQ (reference sequence). The CDR3 is 17 residues long. The junction had 8 bases not matched to a gene; V was cut back by 4 bases and J by 1 base. CDR3 amino acids: CASSSRLAGLAKNIQYF. CDR3 DNA: TGTGCCAGCAGCTCGAGGCTAGCGGGACTTGCCAAAAACATTCAGTACTTC. The whole variable domain, remainder taken from reference TRBV13 and TRBJ2-4, is AAGVIQSPRHLIKEKRETATLKCYPIPRHDTVYWYQQGPGQDPQFLISFYEKMQSDKGSIPDRFSAQQFSDYHSELNMSSLELGDSALYFCASSSRLAGLAKNIQYFGAGTRLSVL.

J is TRBJ1-6 and V is TRBV19, with 9 nucleotides matching TRBD1. Germline assignment: CDR1 LNHDA and CDR2 SQIVND (reference sequence). The CDR3 extends over 14 amino acids. V lost 8 bases, J lost 9 bases, and 8 bases stayed unmatched. CDR3 loop: CASAGQGQGSPLHF. CDR3 nucleotides: TGTGCCAGTGCCGGACAGGGACAGGGTTCACCCCTCCACTTT.

CDR3 residues: CASSVARADTQYF. The DNA for the CDR3 is TGTGCCAGCAGCGTAGCACGGGCAGATACGCAGTATTTT. V usage is TRBV9 and J usage is TRBJ2-3, with unresolved D. Germline lookup yields CDR1 SGDLS and CDR2 YYNGEE. V shed 0 bases and J shed 4 bases, with 6 bases lying between them. This CDR3 is 13 amino acids long.

The chain employs TRBV19 and TRBJ1-5; 8 nucleotides align to TRBD1. After removal of 5 bases from V and 6 bases from J, the junction contained 6 bases not matched to a gene. Germline V lookup: CDR1 LNHDA, CDR2 SQIVND (reference sequence). The CDR3 contains 14 residues. The CDR3 is CASSGQGAVQPQHF. DNA for the CDR3: TGTGCCAGTAGTGGCCAGGGGGCTGTTCAGCCCCAGCATTTT.

The chain carries TRBV19 and TRBJ1-4, with D possibly being TRBD1 (6 bases). The CDR3 covers 13 residues. V dropped 11 bases and J dropped 6 bases, with 16 bases sitting between them. CDR1 LNHDA and CDR2 SQIVND come from the germline V gene (reference sequence). The CDR3 spells CASKGEEDEKLFF. In DNA, the CDR3 is TGTGCCTCAAAGGGGGAAGAGGATGAAAAACTGTTTTTT.

The V gene is TRBV27, the J gene TRBJ2-5; 7 bases are shared with TRBD2. CDR1 MNHEY and CDR2 SMNVEV come from the germline V gene (reference sequence). CDR3 length equals 14 residues. The J segment lost 12 bases and the V segment lost 4 bases, leaving 14 bases of the junction unmatched. This chain's CDR3 is CASSSSLTSEAKYF. CDR3 coding DNA: TGTGCCAGCAGTTCGTCCCTTACTAGCGAGGCTAAGTACTTC.

This clone was seen once. CDR3 region: CASSRTQGRTEAFF. Written as DNA, the CDR3 is TGCGCCAGCAGCCGTACACAGGGACGCACTGAAGCTTTCTTT. This chain uses TRBV4-3 with TRBJ1-1; possibly TRBD1 for D (6 bases). Germline V lookup: CDR1 LGHNA, CDR2 YSLEER. The CDR3 is 14 amino acids. Trimming pared 4 bases from V and 4 bases from J, leaving 13 bases between.

The chain uses TRBV14 and TRBJ1-2; the D gene is possibly TRBD1 (6 bases). The V gene lost 4 bases and the J gene lost 4 bases, with 19 bases spanning the gap. CDR1 is SGHDN and CDR2 is FVKESK in the germline V gene. The CDR3 length is 16 residues. The CDR3 DNA follows: TGTGCCAGCAGCCCGAGCGGGGGGGCGAGGGTCTATGGCTACACCTTC. It yields the protein CASSPSGGARVYGYTF.

This clone was seen more than once but under ten times. This CDR3 reads CASSRTGSTEAFF. In nucleotides, the CDR3 is TGTGCCAGCAGCCGGACAGGGAGCACTGAAGCTTTCTTT. The chain is built from TRBV12-3 or TRBV12-4 and TRBJ1-1, with TRBD1 identical over 8 bases. V lost 6 bases and J lost 4; bases outside the gene matches: 4. The CDR3 is 13 residues long.

The chain employs TRBV5-6 and TRBJ2-5; TRBD2 aligns across 7 bases. Trimming removed 0 bases from V and 2 bases from J; junction bases left unmatched: 7. The CDR3 sequence is 16 residues long. The germline gives CDR1 SGHDT, CDR2 YYEEEE. The CDR3 is CASSLARLAEQETQYF. CDR3 DNA sequence: TGTGCCAGCAGCTTGGCCAGGCTAGCGGAACAAGAGACCCAGTACTTC.

The chain is built from TRBV2 and TRBJ2-7, with 10 bases matching TRBD2. Germline V gene data show CDR1 as SNHLY and CDR2 as FYNNEI. V gave up 1 base and J gave up 2 bases; unmatched junction bases: 14. CDR3 size: 19 residues. The CDR3 bases are TGTGCCAGCAGTGAAGATGGCCTAGCGGGAGTCGTGAGGGCCTACGAGCAGTACTTC. Translation gives CASSEDGLAGVVRAYEQYF.

The chain employs TRBV10-3 and TRBJ2-7; 13 positions agree with TRBD2. CDR3 length: 14 amino acids. Trimming at V came to 6 bases and at J to 6 bases, leaving 5 bases not matched to a gene. CDR1 and CDR2 (germline): ENHRY, SYGVKD. CDR3 region: CAISGLAGDIEQYF. DNA of the CDR3: TGTGCCATCAGCGGACTAGCGGGAGACATCGAGCAGTACTTC.

The J gene is TRBJ1-3, the V gene TRBV3-1 (or the pseudogene TRBV3-2); D gene ambiguous. Per the germline V gene, CDR1 is LGHDT and CDR2 is YNNKEL (reference sequence). The V end was cut by 1 base, the J end by 4 bases, with 5 bases between. The CDR3 is 13 amino acids. CDR3 bases: TGTGCCAGCAGCCAAGGAGGCGGAAACACCATATATTTT. It codes for CASSQGGGNTIYF.

The chain combines TRBV10-1 with TRBJ2-7, with 13 positions matching TRBD2. Losses at the gene ends were 8 bases for V and 0 bases for J; bases not matched to a gene: 31. Germline V gene data show CDR1 as WNHNN and CDR2 as SYGVQD (reference sequence). This CDR3 has 24 amino acids. The CDR3 is CASSSMGRDRGYDGLAGDSYEQYF. CDR3 DNA sequence: TGCGCCAGCTCATCCATGGGGCGGGACAGGGGATACGATGGACTAGCGGGAGACTCCTACGAGCAGTACTTC.

The chain's CDR3 is CASSFGTVINNEQFF. DNA for the CDR3: TGTGCCAGCAGTTTTGGGACAGTGATTAACAATGAGCAGTTCTTC. This sequence joins TRBV5-6 and TRBJ2-1, with 7 bases aligning to TRBD1. Germline V lookup: CDR1 SGHDT, CDR2 YYEEEE. The V segment lost 5 bases and the J segment 5 bases; nucleotides outside the gene matches: 10. There are 15 residues in the CDR3.

The gene calls are TRBV14 and TRBJ1-6, with a weak D call TRBD1 (6 bases). V was pared by 0 bases and J by 7 bases, with 22 bases between. Per the germline V gene, CDR1 is SGHDN and CDR2 is FVKESK. This CDR3 spans 19 amino acids. CDR3 residues: CASSQDLVGARGKNSPLHF. The DNA of the CDR3 is TGTGCCAGCAGCCAAGATCTTGTCGGGGCCAGGGGAAAAAATTCACCCCTCCACTTT.

The V call is TRBV7-9, the J call TRBJ2-7; D is unresolved. Germline CDR1 is SEHNR and CDR2 is FQNEAQ (reference sequence). With 3 bases removed from V and 6 bases from J, the gap between germline ends came to 9 bases. The CDR3 is 12 amino acids. This chain's CDR3 is CASSFNLPEQYF. CDR3 DNA: TGTGCCAGCAGCTTTAATCTACCCGAGCAGTACTTC. Combining the CDR3 with reference TRBV7-9 and TRBJ2-7 gives the whole variable domain DTGVSQNPRHKITKRGQNVTFRCDPISEHNRLYWYRQTLGQGPEFLTYFQNEAQLEKSRLLSDRFSAERPKGSFSTLEIQRTEQGDSAMYLCASSFNLPEQYFGPGTRLTVT.

The V and J genes are TRBV5-1 and TRBJ2-5; perhaps TRBD2 as D (6 bases). Germline CDR1 is SGHRS and CDR2 is YFSETQ. The CDR3 runs to 15 residues. Trimming pared 4 bases from V and 5 bases from J, leaving 18 bases between. DNA for the CDR3: TGCGCCAGCAGCCCCCGGGACTCTGTTATCGAGACCCAGTACTTC. Translating gives CASSPRDSVIETQYF.

The V gene is TRBV15, the J gene TRBJ2-7; 11 nucleotides line up with TRBD2. The V gene's germline CDR1 is LNHNV and CDR2 YYDKDF (reference sequence). With V trimmed by 3 bases and J by 0 bases, 4 bases remained unmatched. The CDR3 is 16 residues long. CDR3 nucleotide sequence: TGTGCCACCAGCAGGGGGGGACTAGCGGCCTCCTACGAGCAGTACTTC. Translating it yields CATSRGGLAASYEQYF.

The chain couples TRBV19 to TRBJ2-2, with 7 nucleotides matching TRBD2. Germline-derived CDR1 and CDR2 are LNHDA and SQIVND (reference sequence). With V trimmed by 5 bases and J by 4 bases, 10 bases remained unmatched. CDR3 length: 16 amino acids. DNA of the CDR3: TGTGCCAGTAGTCCGGTCCTCCTAGCGGTCACCGGGGAGCTGTTTTTT. It translates to CASSPVLLAVTGELFF.

V and J are TRBV28 and TRBJ2-1, with 13 nucleotides matching TRBD2. CDR1 is MDHEN, CDR2 SYDVKM, per germline. The CDR3 totals 17 residues. The junction had 8 bases not matched to a gene; V was cut back by 5 bases and J by 4 bases. CDR3 DNA sequence: TGTGCCAGCAGTACTCGGACTAGCGGGAGTCGGTACAATGAGCAGTTCTTC. Encoded protein: CASSTRTSGSRYNEQFF.